A single sample is the source of the 22 T cell receptor beta chains below, sequenced in a study of blood T cell repertoires in COVID-19. Profiled with immunoSEQ multiplex PCR; TCRdb holds only in-frame clones, not every one. Of approximately 250,000 clones in the sample, approximately 89% were seen once. The sequenced material came from peripheral blood. The receptors were gathered from a woman aged 55-69 years who had recovered from COVID-19.

The chain uses TRBV7-2 and TRBJ1-5; no reliable D call. There are 17 residues in the CDR3. Trimming took off 6 bases at V and 2 bases at J, with 20 bases between the two ends. Germline CDR1 reads SGHTA; CDR2 reads FQGNSA. CDR3 sequence (DNA): TGTGCCAGCAGGAAAACAACAGCGGTTTGGGGCAATCAGCCCCAGCATTTT. Translated: CASRKTTAVWGNQPQHF.

In DNA form, the CDR3 reads TGTGCCAGCAGCTTAGATTCCGGAGAGGCTGGAAACACCATATATTTT. It is translated as CASSLDSGEAGNTIYF. The chain has TRBV11-3 and TRBJ1-3; D remains unclear. The CDR3 has 16 residues. The V gene lost 0 bases and the J gene lost 2 bases, with 11 bases spanning the gap. Germline V CDR1 and CDR2: SGHNT, YENEEA. The complete variable domain, with remaining parts taken from reference TRBV11-3 and TRBJ1-3, reads EAGVVQSPRYKIIEKKQPVAFWCNPISGHNTLYWYLQNLGQGPELLIRYENEEAVDDSQLPKDRFSAERLKGVDSTLKIQPAELGDSAVYLCASSLDSGEAGNTIYFGEGSWLTVV.

The chain joins TRBV6-1 to TRBJ2-5; 8 bases fit TRBD1. Germline lookup yields CDR1 MNHNS and CDR2 SASEGT. This CDR3 spans 16 amino acids. V shed 4 bases, J shed 2 bases, and the junction held 9 bases outside the gene matches. The CDR3 nucleotides read TGTGCCAGCAGTGGCCGGACAGGGCGTGTTCAAGAGACCCAGTACTTC. Protein sequence: CASSGRTGRVQETQYF.

This chain links TRBV20-1 with TRBJ2-2; 13 nucleotides match TRBD2. The CDR3 sequence is 21 residues long. Per germline, CDR1 DFQATT and CDR2 SNEGSKA (reference sequence). The junction had 18 bases not matched to a gene; V was cut back by 3 bases and J by 2 bases. The CDR3 coding sequence is TGCAGTGCTAGTCCTGCAGAAAGGGGGACTAGCGGGGACCGTAACACCGGGGAGCTGTTTTTT. Translated, it gives CSASPAERGTSGDRNTGELFF.

This clone was counted once. This rearrangement joins TRBV7-9 to TRBJ1-6; 9 nucleotides match TRBD1. The CDR3 is 16 residues long. V dropped 5 bases and J dropped 5; count of bases not matched to a gene: 7. The germline gives CDR1 SEHNR, CDR2 FQNEAQ (reference sequence). Here the CDR3 DNA reads TGTGCCAGCAGCCACCCTGGGGACAGGGATAATTCACCCCTCCACTTT. Its protein product is CASSHPGDRDNSPLHF.

The table lists this clone with a count of one. The chain carries TRBV28 and TRBJ2-7; 9 positions agree with TRBD2. V shed 2 bases, J shed 1 base, and the junction held 3 bases outside the gene matches. CDR1 MDHEN and CDR2 SYDVKM come from the germline V gene. This CDR3 has 15 amino acids. The CDR3 nucleotides read TGTGCCAGCAGTTTACTGAGCGGGGGGTCCTACGAGCAGTACTTC. Translating it yields CASSLLSGGSYEQYF.

Comment on this clone: The junction does not match germline at one end; this may be a read error. The chain combines TRBV7-9 with TRBJ1-2; 9 bases match TRBD1. The CDR3 extends over 17 amino acids. Germline CDR1 SEHNR, CDR2 FQNEAQ (reference sequence). CDR3 nucleotides: TGTGCCAGCAGCTTAGCCTACAGGGGGCACCACAACTCTGGCTACACCTTC. This translates into CASSLAYRGHHNSGYTF.

V usage is TRBV5-1 and J usage is TRBJ1-1; D is unresolved. Germline assignment: CDR1 SGHRS and CDR2 YFSETQ. V shed 0 bases and J shed 2 bases, with 8 bases lying between them. The CDR3 runs to 14 residues. CDR3 nucleotides: TGCGCCAGCAGCTTGGCAGGTACTAACACTGAAGCTTTCTTT. Translated, it gives CASSLAGTNTEAFF.

The genes are TRBV6-5 and TRBJ2-1; TRBD2 agrees at 11 bases. J gave up 7 bases and V 6 bases, and 5 bases lay outside the gene matches. Germline V gene sequence: CDR1 MNHEY, CDR2 SVGAGI. The CDR3 length is 14 residues. The DNA for the CDR3 is TGTGCCAGCAGCCTAGCGGGGGGATGGAATGAGCAGTTCTTC. The encoded protein is CASSLAGGWNEQFF.

This chain uses TRBV18 with TRBJ1-4, with a possible D match to TRBD1 (5 bases). This CDR3 has 14 residues. Germline CDR1 and CDR2: KGHSH and LQKENI. V was clipped by 4 bases and J by 3 bases, with 9 bases between them. The CDR3 loop reads CASSLGTSNEKLFF. The CDR3 bases are TGTGCCAGCTCACTCGGGACTTCTAATGAAAAACTGTTTTTT.

The chain couples TRBV4-2 to TRBJ1-3, with TRBD1 matching over 8 bases. With 4 bases clipped from V and 4 bases from J, the junction kept 9 bases outside the gene matches. The germline gives CDR1 LGHNA, CDR2 YNFKEQ. The CDR3 spans 16 residues. CDR3 DNA: TGTGCCAGCAGCCTGCGCACAGGGGGGAGAGGAAACACCATATATTTT. Encoded protein: CASSLRTGGRGNTIYF.

This clone has a handful of counts. This sequence joins TRBV7-9 and TRBJ1-4, with 8 positions matching TRBD1. After removal of 5 bases from V and 5 bases from J, the junction contained 16 bases not matched to a gene. This CDR3 region has 18 residues. CDR1 is SEHNR, CDR2 FQNEAQ, per germline (reference sequence). The CDR3 reads CASSVGQGRGVKNEKLFF. The CDR3 DNA follows: TGTGCCAGCAGCGTAGGACAGGGTAGAGGAGTTAAAAATGAAAAACTGTTTTTT.

This clone was found once. This chain connects TRBV7-8 to TRBJ2-5, with 10 bases fitting TRBD1. J lost 2 bases, V lost 5 bases, and 23 bases had no gene match. CDR3 length: 21 residues. Germline V lookup: CDR1 SGHVS, CDR2 FQNEAQ. CDR3 residues: CASSRARSGQGLGIAQETQYF. In DNA form, the CDR3 reads TGTGCCAGCAGCCGAGCGCGATCGGGACAGGGGCTTGGTATAGCGCAAGAGACCCAGTACTTC.

The chain links TRBV6-6 to TRBJ2-2, with D possibly matching TRBD1 (6 bases). Per germline, CDR1 MNHNY and CDR2 SVGAGI (reference sequence). V dropped 5 bases and J dropped 5 bases, with 9 bases sitting between them. This CDR3 spans 13 amino acids. Written as DNA, the CDR3 is TGTGCCAGCAGTCTCGGGACAACCGGGGAGCTGTTTTTT. It codes for CASSLGTTGELFF.

This rearrangement joins TRBV6-4 to TRBJ2-3, with D hard to call. Per the germline V gene, CDR1 is MRHNA and CDR2 is SNTAGT. This CDR3 is 13 amino acids long. The V gene lost 2 bases and the J gene lost 4 bases, with 7 bases spanning the gap. The DNA of the CDR3 is TGTGCCAGCAGTGACGTCCCGGCAGATACGCAGTATTTT. This gives the protein CASSDVPADTQYF.

This clone was observed a single time. The rearrangement links TRBV6-1 to TRBJ1-2; D not certain. V lost 0 bases to trimming and J lost 4 bases, with 15 bases between them. The CDR3 is made up of 16 amino acids. Germline lookup yields CDR1 MNHNS and CDR2 SASEGT. The CDR3 coding sequence is TGTGCCAGCAGTGAAGCGGTCGGAGCGTCCGTCTATGGCTACACCTTC. Translating gives CASSEAVGASVYGYTF.

Here the CDR3 reads CASSWTEKNTEAFF. The CDR3 DNA sequence: TGTGCCAGCAGTTGGACAGAGAAGAACACTGAAGCTTTCTTT. The chain has TRBV6-2 or TRBV6-3 and TRBJ1-1; D is possibly TRBD1 (6 bases). Trimming left V 4 bases short and J 1 base short, with 10 bases between. The CDR3 has 14 residues. The V gene's germline CDR1 is MNHEY and CDR2 SVGEGT.

The J gene is TRBJ1-1, the V gene TRBV6-4, with 7 bases identical to TRBD1. CDR3 length equals 13 residues. In germline, CDR1 is MRHNA, CDR2 SNTAGT. V lost 5 bases, J lost 4 bases, and 4 bases stayed unmatched. The CDR3 DNA reads as TGTGCCAGCAGTCCACAGGGGAGCACTGAAGCTTTCTTT. Its translation is CASSPQGSTEAFF.

The rearrangement links TRBV20-1 to TRBJ1-2; D gene ambiguous. The CDR3 spans 12 residues. V lost 6 bases, J lost 4 bases, and 12 bases lay in between. Germline V CDR1 and CDR2: DFQATT, SNEGSKA (reference sequence). The CDR3 is CSASTETYGYTF. The CDR3 nucleotides read TGCAGTGCCAGTACAGAGACCTATGGCTACACCTTC.

This clone was observed a single time. The chain combines TRBV29-1 with TRBJ1-5; tentative D call: TRBD1 (6 bases). V dropped 6 bases and J dropped 5 bases, with 14 bases sitting between them. Looked up from germline, CDR1 is SQVTM and CDR2 is ANQGSEA. CDR3 length equals 13 residues. CDR3 sequence reads: CSVSPGADQPQHF. The CDR3 coding sequence is TGCAGCGTCTCACCAGGGGCAGATCAGCCCCAGCATTTT. The variable domain in full, completed from reference TRBV29-1 and TRBJ1-5, reads SAVISQKPSRDICQRGTSLTIQCQVDSQVTMMFWYRQQPGQSLTLIATANQGSEATYESGFVIDKFPISRPNLTFSTLTVSNMSPEDSSIYLCSVSPGADQPQHFGDGTRLSIL.

This clone has more than one count but fewer than ten. The CDR3 sequence is CASSLGGPNTEAFF. CDR3 coding DNA: TGTGCCAGCAGCCTCGGAGGACCGAACACTGAAGCTTTCTTT. The chain couples TRBV16 to TRBJ1-1; D ambiguous. The V end lost 4 bases, the J end lost 1 base, and 10 bases lay between the germline ends. Germline CDR1 and CDR2: KGHSY and FQNENV. There are 14 residues in the CDR3.

The CDR3 loop is CASRRDSYEQYF. DNA of the CDR3: TGTGCCAGCCGGAGAGACTCCTACGAGCAGTACTTC. V and J are TRBV7-9 and TRBJ2-7; D call uncertain. V was pared by 8 bases and J by 0 bases, with 8 bases between. The CDR3 length is 12 residues. Germline-derived CDR1 and CDR2 are SEHNR and FQNEAQ (reference sequence).